The 22 T cell receptor beta chains below were found in one sample sequenced in a study of PD-L1 blockade in urothelial cancer. Only in-frame clones appear in the TCRdb table, and some are missing; sequencing was by immunoSEQ multiplex PCR. Of roughly 100,000 clones in the sample, around 85% were seen once. Sequenced material: PBMCs, taken around atezolizumab (anti-PD-L1) treatment. The source of these receptors is a man aged 45 to 65 with urothelial cancer.

Regarding this clone: Other DNA sequences within the sample encode an identical CDR3. This chain links TRBV5-1 with TRBJ2-2, with no clear D. The V and J ends lost 0 bases and 0 bases respectively, with 6 bases between them. The germline V gene has CDR1 SGHRS and CDR2 YFSETQ. This CDR3 has 15 amino acids. CDR3 coding DNA: TGCGCCAGCAGCTTGGTCGGTACGAACACCGGGGAGCTGTTTTTT. Protein sequence: CASSLVGTNTGELFF.

This chain uses TRBV4-1 with TRBJ2-7, with D possibly TRBD1 on 6 matching bases. The germline V gene encodes CDR1 MGHRA and CDR2 YSYEKL. The V end was cut by 4 bases, the J end by 2 bases, with 9 bases between. The CDR3 totals 13 residues. CDR3 protein: CASSLGQTYEQYF. The CDR3 region has the DNA TGCGCCAGCAGCCTCGGACAGACCTACGAGCAGTACTTC.

The CDR3 nucleotides read TGTGCCGTGGCCCGGGTAGTCACTGAAGCTTTCTTT. Protein product: CAVARVVTEAFF. This chain links TRBV10-3 with TRBJ1-1, with unresolved D. Germline V lookup: CDR1 ENHRY, CDR2 SYGVKD. The CDR3 is made up of 12 amino acids. The ends were cut back, 11 bases at V and 4 bases at J, with 14 bases in the middle.

At least ten counts were recorded for this clone. This chain connects TRBV19 to TRBJ2-3, with TRBD2 matching 9 bases. From germline, CDR1 is LNHDA and CDR2 SQIVND (reference sequence). CDR3 length equals 15 residues. V gave up 4 bases and J gave up 4 bases; unmatched junction bases: 6. DNA of the CDR3: TGTGCCAGTAGTAGTAGCGGGAGTATGGCAGATACGCAGTATTTT. This translates into CASSSSGSMADTQYF.

The chain employs TRBV7-9 and TRBJ2-7; 8 bases fit TRBD2. Germline loops: CDR1 SEHNR, CDR2 FQNEAQ (reference sequence). The CDR3 sequence is 15 residues long. After removal of 5 bases from V and 5 bases from J, the junction contained 11 bases not matched to a gene. The CDR3 DNA follows: TGTGCCAGCAGCCTCCCAAGCGGGAGTAAGGACGAGCAGTACTTC. Its protein product is CASSLPSGSKDEQYF. The entire variable domain, with the rest obtained from reference TRBV7-9 and TRBJ2-7, is as follows: DTGVSQNPRHKITKRGQNVTFRCDPISEHNRLYWYRQTLGQGPEFLTYFQNEAQLEKSRLLSDRFSAERPKGSFSTLEIQRTEQGDSAMYLCASSLPSGSKDEQYFGPGTRLTVT.

V and J are TRBV9 and TRBJ2-3, with D tentatively TRBD1 (7 bases). V was trimmed by 0 bases and J by 1 base, leaving 12 bases between them. This CDR3 has 16 amino acids. Per the germline V gene, CDR1 is SGDLS and CDR2 is YYNGEE. The CDR3, as DNA: TGTGCCAGCAGCGTAGCTCTCAGGGGGGGCACAGATACGCAGTATTTT. Residues: CASSVALRGGTDTQYF.

This chain uses TRBV12-5 with TRBJ1-2, with TRBD1 matching 9 bases. The junction had 15 bases not matched to a gene; V was cut back by 0 bases and J by 13 bases. Germline CDR1 and CDR2: LGHNT and FRNRAP. The CDR3 length is 16 residues. Written as DNA, the CDR3 is TGTGCTAGTGGTTTGGTCAGGGGACAGGGATTGGAGTCGGTCACCTTC. It yields the protein CASGLVRGQGLESVTF.

The J gene is TRBJ1-5, the V gene TRBV6-1, with D maybe TRBD1 (5 bases). The V gene lost 6 bases and the J gene lost 4 bases, with 16 bases spanning the gap. The V gene's germline CDR1 is MNHNS and CDR2 SASEGT. This CDR3 is 15 amino acids long. CDR3 DNA sequence: TGTGCCAGCAGATCGGTTGGGGGGACTAATCAGCCCCAGCATTTT. It is translated as CASRSVGGTNQPQHF.

Written as DNA, the CDR3 is TGTGCCAGCAGTTGGGGGGACCAAGAGACCCAGTACTTC. Protein sequence: CASSWGDQETQYF. The V and J genes are TRBV28 and TRBJ2-5; tentatively, D is TRBD2 (6 bases). The CDR3 runs 13 residues. Trimming stripped 4 bases from V and 0 bases from J, with 6 bases between. Germline V gene sequence: CDR1 MDHEN, CDR2 SYDVKM.

The genes are TRBV9 and TRBJ2-1, with D unresolved. The CDR3 consists of 15 residues. The V gene's germline CDR1 is SGDLS and CDR2 YYNGEE. V lost 2 bases to trimming and J lost 1 base, with 10 bases between them. CDR3 amino acids: CASSVPDSSYNEQFF. Written as DNA, the CDR3 is TGTGCCAGCAGCGTCCCAGACTCGTCCTACAATGAGCAGTTCTTC.

V is TRBV10-2 and J is TRBJ1-4, with a weak D call TRBD1 (5 bases). CDR3 size: 13 residues. CDR1 WSHSY and CDR2 SAAADI come from the germline V gene. Between the trimmed V and J ends, which lost 6 bases and 8 bases, there was a span of 13 bases. The CDR3 spells CASRTQVGEKLFF. CDR3 coding DNA: TGCGCCAGCAGGACACAGGTTGGGGAAAAACTGTTTTTT.

The rearrangement joins TRBV2 to TRBJ2-6; D unclear. The germline V gene has CDR1 SNHLY and CDR2 FYNNEI. The CDR3 consists of 13 residues. V lost 7 bases and J lost 0, with 4 bases in between. In DNA form, the CDR3 reads TGTGCCAGCAAGAGCTCTGGGGCCAACGTCCTGACTTTC. Translating it yields CASKSSGANVLTF.

This clone occurred many times. The chain has TRBV9 and TRBJ2-3, with D perhaps TRBD1 (5 bases). Trimming left V 0 bases short and J 0 bases short, with 8 bases between. Germline lookup yields CDR1 SGDLS and CDR2 YYNGEE. The CDR3 runs 15 residues. The CDR3 protein is CASSVAGASTDTQYF. The CDR3 coding sequence is TGTGCCAGCAGCGTAGCTGGGGCTAGCACAGATACGCAGTATTTT.

The chain has TRBV6-1 and TRBJ1-5; D might be TRBD1 (6 bases). The germline V gene has CDR1 MNHNS and CDR2 SASEGT. Trimming left V 2 bases short and J 1 base short, with 18 bases between. CDR3 length: 18 residues. CDR3 bases: TGTGCCAGCAGTGAAATCCTGGGGGGGCTCACGAGCAATCAGCCCCAGCATTTT. This gives the protein CASSEILGGLTSNQPQHF.

V usage is TRBV4-2 and J usage is TRBJ2-3; 15 bases are shared with TRBD2. This CDR3 is built from 17 residues. Germline CDR1 and CDR2: LGHNA and YNFKEQ. The junction had 3 bases not matched to a gene; V was cut back by 1 base and J by 4 bases. The CDR3 reads CASSQGRTSGRADTQYF. CDR3 bases: TGTGCCAGCAGCCAAGGGAGGACTAGCGGGAGGGCAGATACGCAGTATTTT.

This chain joins TRBV30 and TRBJ1-6, with D possibly matching TRBD1 (5 bases). The CDR3 has 14 amino acids. The germline CDR1 and CDR2 sequences are GTSNPN and SVGIG (reference sequence). Trimming pared 4 bases from V and 13 bases from J, leaving 20 bases between. CDR3: CAWKRPPGSGPLHF. The DNA of the CDR3 is TGTGCCTGGAAGAGACCGCCCGGGTCAGGGCCCCTCCACTTT.

The V and J genes are TRBV27 and TRBJ2-7; weak D call: TRBD2 (6 bases). Looked up from germline, CDR1 is MNHEY and CDR2 is SMNVEV (reference sequence). V was cut by 3 bases and J by 5 bases, with 14 bases left in between. The CDR3 extends over 14 amino acids. CDR3: CASSLSWRGDEQYF. CDR3 bases: TGTGCCAGCAGTTTGAGTTGGCGGGGTGACGAGCAGTACTTC.

This sequence joins TRBV7-9 and TRBJ1-5; 7 positions agree with TRBD1. The CDR3 loop spans 16 amino acids. With 1 base clipped from V and 2 bases from J, the junction kept 5 bases outside the gene matches. Germline CDR1 reads SEHNR; CDR2 reads FQNEAQ (reference sequence). The CDR3, as DNA: TGTGCCAGCAGCTTAGATAAGGGGGCTGGCAATCAGCCCCAGCATTTT. Protein product: CASSLDKGAGNQPQHF. Variable domain in full (rest from reference TRBV7-9 and TRBJ1-5): DTGVSQNPRHKITKRGQNVTFRCDPISEHNRLYWYRQTLGQGPEFLTYFQNEAQLEKSRLLSDRFSAERPKGSFSTLEIQRTEQGDSAMYLCASSLDKGAGNQPQHFGDGTRLSIL.

The V gene is TRBV7-8, the J gene TRBJ2-7, with 12 bases that match TRBD2. After removal of 2 bases from V and 7 bases from J, the junction contained 9 bases not matched to a gene. Germline V gives CDR1 SGHVS, CDR2 FQNEAQ. The CDR3 loop spans 16 amino acids. Here the CDR3 DNA reads TGTGCCAGCAGCTTAACCCTAGCGGGAGGGCGGCGGGAGCAGTACTTC. As protein: CASSLTLAGGRREQYF.

This clone was detected only a few times. The chain carries TRBV9 and TRBJ2-6; TRBD1 aligns across 9 bases. There are 15 residues in the CDR3. CDR1 is SGDLS, CDR2 YYNGEE, per germline. V lost 4 bases, J lost 2 bases, and 1 base stayed unmatched. CDR3 sequence (DNA): TGTGCCAGCAGCAGGACAGGGGCTGGGGCCAACGTCCTGACTTTC. This codes for CASSRTGAGANVLTF.

This chain connects TRBV30 to TRBJ2-3; TRBD1 agrees at 8 bases. Germline V lookup: CDR1 GTSNPN, CDR2 SVGIG (reference sequence). The V gene end was trimmed by 2 bases and the J gene end by 1 base; junction bases not matched to a gene: 14. The CDR3 extends over 18 amino acids. The CDR3 spells CAWSQGQGSGLRTDTQYF. Written as DNA, the CDR3 is TGTGCCTGGAGTCAAGGACAGGGAAGTGGGTTGCGCACAGATACGCAGTATTTT.

The V call is TRBV7-8, the J call TRBJ2-3; the D is unclear. The V gene's germline CDR1 is SGHVS and CDR2 FQNEAQ. The CDR3 runs to 15 residues. The V gene lost 2 bases and the J gene lost 2 bases, with 11 bases spanning the gap. The CDR3 here is CASSLLRQNTDTQYF. The CDR3 DNA is TGTGCCAGCAGCTTACTGCGGCAGAACACAGATACGCAGTATTTT.